This entry describes one T cell receptor beta chain. Samples each had at least 5 micrograms of total RNA extracted. Primed by a sample-barcoded 5' primer and a J-beta primer mix, a second PCR proceeded for about 7 to 11 cycles. TCRdb re-called the 5' RACE reads with MiXCR, one entry per CDR3 protein. The data show 700,000 or so distinct CDR3 sequences, 22% seen once. These data come from a study of blood T cells in healthy people across ages. Overall study context: With template switching, about one barcoded beta molecule was captured per two T cells.

The length of the CDR3 is 14 residues. Deletions cut 5 bases from V and 3 bases from J, with 14 bases between. From germline, CDR1 is PRHDT and CDR2 FYEKMQ (reference sequence). The sequencing sample was made of blood. The gene calls are TRBV13 and TRBJ2-7; D not resolved. The sequence derives from a man aged 65 to 85 in good health. The CDR3 loop reads CASSPRVDRYEQYF. The CDR3 DNA follows: TGTGCCAGCAGCCCGAGAGTGGATCGCTACGAGCAGTACTTC.